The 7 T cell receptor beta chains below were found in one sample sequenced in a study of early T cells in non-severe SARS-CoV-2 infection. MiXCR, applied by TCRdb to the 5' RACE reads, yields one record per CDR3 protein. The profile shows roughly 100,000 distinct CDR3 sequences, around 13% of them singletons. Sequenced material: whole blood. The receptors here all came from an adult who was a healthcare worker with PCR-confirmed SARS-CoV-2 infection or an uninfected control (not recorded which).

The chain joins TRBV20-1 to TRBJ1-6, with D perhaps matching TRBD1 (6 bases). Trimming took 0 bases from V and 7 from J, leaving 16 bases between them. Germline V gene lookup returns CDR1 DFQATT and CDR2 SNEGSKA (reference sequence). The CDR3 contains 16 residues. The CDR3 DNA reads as TGCAGTGCTAGAGAGCACCCAGGGGTCGAGAATTCACCCCTCCACTTT. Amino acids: CSAREHPGVENSPLHF.

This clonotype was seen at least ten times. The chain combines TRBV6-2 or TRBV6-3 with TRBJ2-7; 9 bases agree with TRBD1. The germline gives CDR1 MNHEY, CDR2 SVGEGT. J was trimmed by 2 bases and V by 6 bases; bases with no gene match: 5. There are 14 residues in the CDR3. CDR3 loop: CASSRTGVTYEQYF. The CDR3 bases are TGTGCCAGCAGCCGGACAGGGGTCACCTACGAGCAGTACTTC.

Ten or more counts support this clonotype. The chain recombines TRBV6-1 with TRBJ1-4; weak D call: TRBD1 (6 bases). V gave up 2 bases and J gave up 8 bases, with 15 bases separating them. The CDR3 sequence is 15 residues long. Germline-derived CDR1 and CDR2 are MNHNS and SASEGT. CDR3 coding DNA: TGTGCCAGCAGTGAACGGCGTCGACAGGCCGAAAAACTGTTTTTT. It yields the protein CASSERRRQAEKLFF.

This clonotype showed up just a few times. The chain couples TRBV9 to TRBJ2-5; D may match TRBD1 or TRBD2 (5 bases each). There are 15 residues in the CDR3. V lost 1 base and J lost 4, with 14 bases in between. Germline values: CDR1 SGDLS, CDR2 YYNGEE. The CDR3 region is CASSVNGVGPETQYF. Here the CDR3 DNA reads TGTGCCAGCAGCGTAAACGGGGTGGGACCAGAGACCCAGTACTTC.

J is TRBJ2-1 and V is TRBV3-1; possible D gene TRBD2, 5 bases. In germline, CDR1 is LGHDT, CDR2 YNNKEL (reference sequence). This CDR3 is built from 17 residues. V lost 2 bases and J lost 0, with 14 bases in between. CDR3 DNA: TGTGCCAGCAGCCAAAGCCTCAAGCGGAGCTCCTACAATGAGCAGTTCTTC. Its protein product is CASSQSLKRSSYNEQFF.

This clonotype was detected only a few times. CDR3 residues: CASSPPGTAFDQYF. The CDR3 nucleotides read TGTGCCAGCAGCCCGCCCGGGACAGCCTTTGATCAGTACTTC. This chain links TRBV7-6 with TRBJ2-7, with 7 bases fitting TRBD1. Germline CDR1 is SGHVS and CDR2 is FNYEAQ. After removal of 5 bases from V and 10 bases from J, the junction contained 14 bases not matched to a gene. There are 14 residues in the CDR3.

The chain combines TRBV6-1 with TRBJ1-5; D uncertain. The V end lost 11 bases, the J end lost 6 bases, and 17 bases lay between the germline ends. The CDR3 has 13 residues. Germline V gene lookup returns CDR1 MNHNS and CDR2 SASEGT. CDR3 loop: CAGNTGAGQPQHF. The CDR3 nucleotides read TGTGCCGGAAACACGGGCGCGGGTCAGCCCCAGCATTTT.